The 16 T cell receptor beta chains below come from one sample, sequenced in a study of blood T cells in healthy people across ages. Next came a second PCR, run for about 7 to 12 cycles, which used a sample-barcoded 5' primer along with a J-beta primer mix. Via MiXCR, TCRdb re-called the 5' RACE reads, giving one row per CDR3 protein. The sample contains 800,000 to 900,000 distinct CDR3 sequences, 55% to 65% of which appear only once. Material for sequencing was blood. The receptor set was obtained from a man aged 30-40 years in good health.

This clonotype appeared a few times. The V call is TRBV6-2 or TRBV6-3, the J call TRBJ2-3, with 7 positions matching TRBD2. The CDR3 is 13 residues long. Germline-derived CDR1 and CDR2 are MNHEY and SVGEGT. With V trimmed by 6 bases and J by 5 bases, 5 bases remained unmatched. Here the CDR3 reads CASSLGRGDTQYF. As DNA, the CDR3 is TGTGCCAGCAGCCTTGGGAGGGGAGATACGCAGTATTTT.

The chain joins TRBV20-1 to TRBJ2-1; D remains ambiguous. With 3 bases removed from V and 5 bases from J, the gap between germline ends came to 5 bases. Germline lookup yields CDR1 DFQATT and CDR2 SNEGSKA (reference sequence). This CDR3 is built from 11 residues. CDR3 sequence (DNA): TGCAGTGCTAGGAGGAACAATGAGCAGTTCTTC. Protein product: CSARRNNEQFF.

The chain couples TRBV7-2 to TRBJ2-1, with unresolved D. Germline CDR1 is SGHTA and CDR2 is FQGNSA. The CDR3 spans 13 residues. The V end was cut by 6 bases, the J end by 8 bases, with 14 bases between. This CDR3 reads CASSRHPSDEQFF. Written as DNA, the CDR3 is TGTGCCAGCAGTCGACATCCATCCGATGAGCAGTTCTTC.

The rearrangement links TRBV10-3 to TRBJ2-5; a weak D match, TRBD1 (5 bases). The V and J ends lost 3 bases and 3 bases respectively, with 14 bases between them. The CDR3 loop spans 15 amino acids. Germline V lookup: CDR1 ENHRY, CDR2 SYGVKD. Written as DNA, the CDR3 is TGTGCCATCAGTGAAGGGGTAGTAGAAGAAGAGACCCAGTACTTC. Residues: CAISEGVVEEETQYF.

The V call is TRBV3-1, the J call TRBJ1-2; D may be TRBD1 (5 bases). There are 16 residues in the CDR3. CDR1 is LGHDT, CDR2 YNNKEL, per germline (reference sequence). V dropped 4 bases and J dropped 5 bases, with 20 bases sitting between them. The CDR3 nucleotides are TGTGCCAGCAGCCTGTCCACCCAGGGATCCCTTTATGGCTACACCTTC. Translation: CASSLSTQGSLYGYTF.

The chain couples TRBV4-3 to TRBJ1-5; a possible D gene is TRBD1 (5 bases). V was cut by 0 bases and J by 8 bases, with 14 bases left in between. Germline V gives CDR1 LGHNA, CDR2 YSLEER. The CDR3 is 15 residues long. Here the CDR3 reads CASSQDGASWKPQHF. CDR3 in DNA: TGCGCCAGCAGCCAAGATGGGGCGTCCTGGAAGCCCCAGCATTTT.

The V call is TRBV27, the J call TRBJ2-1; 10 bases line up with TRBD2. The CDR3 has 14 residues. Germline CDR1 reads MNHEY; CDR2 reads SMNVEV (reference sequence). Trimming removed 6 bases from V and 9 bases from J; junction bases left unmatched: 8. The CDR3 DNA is TGTGCCAGCAGAGCCGTTAGCGGGGGGTTTGAGCAGTTCTTC. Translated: CASRAVSGGFEQFF.

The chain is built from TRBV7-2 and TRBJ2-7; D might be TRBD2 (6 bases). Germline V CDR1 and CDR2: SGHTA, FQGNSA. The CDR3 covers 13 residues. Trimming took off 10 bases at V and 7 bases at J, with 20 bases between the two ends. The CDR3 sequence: CATGEGLRWEQYF. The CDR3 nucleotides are TGTGCCACGGGAGAGGGATTGAGGTGGGAGCAGTACTTC.

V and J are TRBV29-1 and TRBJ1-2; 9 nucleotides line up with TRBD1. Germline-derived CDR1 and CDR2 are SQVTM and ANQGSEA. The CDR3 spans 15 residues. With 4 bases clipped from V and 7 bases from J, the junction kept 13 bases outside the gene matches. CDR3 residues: CSVANYTGGAAGYTF. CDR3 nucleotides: TGCAGCGTTGCTAACTATACAGGGGGCGCGGCTGGCTACACCTTC. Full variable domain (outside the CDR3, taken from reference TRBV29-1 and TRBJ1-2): SAVISQKPSRDICQRGTSLTIQCQVDSQVTMMFWYRQQPGQSLTLIATANQGSEATYESGFVIDKFPISRPNLTFSTLTVSNMSPEDSSIYLCSVANYTGGAAGYTFGSGTRLTVV.

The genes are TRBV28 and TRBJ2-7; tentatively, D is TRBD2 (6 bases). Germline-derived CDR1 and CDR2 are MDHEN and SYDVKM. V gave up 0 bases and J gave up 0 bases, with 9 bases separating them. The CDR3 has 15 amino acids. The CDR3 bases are TGTGCCAGCAGTTTATGGGGGGGTACCTCCTACGAGCAGTACTTC. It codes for CASSLWGGTSYEQYF.

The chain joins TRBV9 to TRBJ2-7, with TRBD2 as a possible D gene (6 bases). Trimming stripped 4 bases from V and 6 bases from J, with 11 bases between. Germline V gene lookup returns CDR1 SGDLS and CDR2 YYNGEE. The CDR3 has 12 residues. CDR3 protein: CASSPGGSEQYF. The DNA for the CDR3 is TGTGCCAGCAGCCCCGGGGGAAGCGAGCAGTACTTC.

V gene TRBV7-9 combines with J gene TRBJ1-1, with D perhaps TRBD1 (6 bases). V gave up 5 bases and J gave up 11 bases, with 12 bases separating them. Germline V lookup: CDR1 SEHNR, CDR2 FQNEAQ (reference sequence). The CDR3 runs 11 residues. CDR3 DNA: TGTGCCAGCAGCACCTATAGGGGGGCTTTCTTT. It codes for CASSTYRGAFF.

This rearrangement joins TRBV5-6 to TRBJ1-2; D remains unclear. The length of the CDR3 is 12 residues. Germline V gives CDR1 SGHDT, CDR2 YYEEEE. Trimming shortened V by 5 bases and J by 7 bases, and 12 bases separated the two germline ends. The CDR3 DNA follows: TGTGCCAGCAGTTTAGCCGCGGGTGGCTACACCTTC. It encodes CASSLAAGGYTF.

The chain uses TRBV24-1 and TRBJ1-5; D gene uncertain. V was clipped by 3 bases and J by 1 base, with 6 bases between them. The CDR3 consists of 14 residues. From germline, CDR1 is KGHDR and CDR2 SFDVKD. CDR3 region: CATSDGGSNQPQHF. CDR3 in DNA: TGTGCCACCAGTGATGGCGGCAGCAATCAGCCCCAGCATTTT.

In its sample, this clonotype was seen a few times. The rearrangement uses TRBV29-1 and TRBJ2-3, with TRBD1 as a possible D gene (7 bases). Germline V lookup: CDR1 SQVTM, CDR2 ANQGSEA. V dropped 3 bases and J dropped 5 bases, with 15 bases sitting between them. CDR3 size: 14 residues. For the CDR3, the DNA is TGCAGCGTTGAGAGGGCAGGGGGGAGAGATACGCAGTATTTT. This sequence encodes CSVERAGGRDTQYF.

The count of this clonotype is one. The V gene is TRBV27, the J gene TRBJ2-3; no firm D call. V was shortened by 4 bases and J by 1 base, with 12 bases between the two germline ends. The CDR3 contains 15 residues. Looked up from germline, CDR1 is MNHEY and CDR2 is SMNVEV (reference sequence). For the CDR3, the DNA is TGTGCCAGCAGTTCCCATGGTCTTCGCACAGATACGCAGTATTTT. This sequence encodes CASSSHGLRTDTQYF.